This record looks at one T cell receptor (beta chain) sequence and its context. The data stem from a study of shared clonotypes between healthy human individuals. Study-level information: Donors consisted of a couple of women and a few men between 18 and 49.

Deep-level settings were used for running the assay. A roughly 200 ng quantity of DNA, tens of thousands of T cell genomes, went into the sorted-subset replicate PCRs. The protocol was immunoSEQ multiplex PCR, while the TCRdb copy is restricted to in-frame clones and leaves out a portion. This sample has almost 750,000 clones; 72% occur once, and the top ten carry roughly 1.8%. Per the germline V gene, CDR1 is MGHRA and CDR2 is YSYEKL. V lost 0 bases and J lost 5; bases outside the gene matches: 6. The CDR3 runs to 15 residues. This clonotype was obtained from a woman aged 30 to 39 in good health. The chain carries TRBV4-1 and TRBJ2-7, with TRBD1 identical over 8 bases. The source material was memory CD4+ T cells sorted from blood. Subset reported: CD45RA-negative fraction. CDR3 loop: CASSQDLGQGHEQYF. CDR3 nucleotides: TGCGCCAGCAGCCAAGATCTAGGACAGGGCCACGAGCAGTACTTC.